This T cell receptor beta chain originates from a study of cytomegalovirus exposure and HLA in healthy donors. Study outcomes and limitations: Many donors carried some public TCRs, although rarity characterized most TCR sequences. A few CMV-associated chains proved CMV antigen-specific in vitro.

This clone was found once. Its antigen is still unknown. Here immunoSEQ multiplex PCR was the method, and the copy in TCRdb shows in-frame clones only, minus some. The table has tens of thousands of clones, roughly nine tenths seen once; the top ten hold 2.2%. The clonotype comes from a woman aged 30 to 39 in good health and CMV-seronegative. Sequencing was performed on PBMCs.

The CDR3 bases are TGCGCCAGCAGCGATAGTCAGGCCCGTGGAAACACCATATATTTT. Protein: CASSDSQARGNTIYF. This chain links TRBV4-1 with TRBJ1-3; D is unresolved. Trimming stripped 5 bases from V and 3 bases from J, with 14 bases between. In germline, CDR1 is MGHRA, CDR2 YSYEKL. The CDR3 extends over 15 amino acids.